This note documents a single T cell receptor (beta chain) sequence. Only in-frame clones appear in the TCRdb table, and some are missing; sequencing was by immunoSEQ multiplex PCR. The repertoire holds around 100,000 clones, roughly 90% seen once, with 18% in the top ten. These data come from a study of control samples from healthy donors and cancer patients. The CDR3 totals 13 residues. Germline V gene lookup returns CDR1 SGHAT and CDR2 FQNNGV. With 5 bases removed from V and 2 bases from J, the gap between germline ends came to 9 bases. The genes are TRBV11-2 and TRBJ2-5; possibly TRBD1 for D (6 bases). This TCR was sampled from a woman in her forties or fifties in good health. Source material: blood. CDR3 bases: TGTGCCAGCAGCGAACAGGGTCAAGAGACCCAGTACTTC. Amino acids: CASSEQGQETQYF.